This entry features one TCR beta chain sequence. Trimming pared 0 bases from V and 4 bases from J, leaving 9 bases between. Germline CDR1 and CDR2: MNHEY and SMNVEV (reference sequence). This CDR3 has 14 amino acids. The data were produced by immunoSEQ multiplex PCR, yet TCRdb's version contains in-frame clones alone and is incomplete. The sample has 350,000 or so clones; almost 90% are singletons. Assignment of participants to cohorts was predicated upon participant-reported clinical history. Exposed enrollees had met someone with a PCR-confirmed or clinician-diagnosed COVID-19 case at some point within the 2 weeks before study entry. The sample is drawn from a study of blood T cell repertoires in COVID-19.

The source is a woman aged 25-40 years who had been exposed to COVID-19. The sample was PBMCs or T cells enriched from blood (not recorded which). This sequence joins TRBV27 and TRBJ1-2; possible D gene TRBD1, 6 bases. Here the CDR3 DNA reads TGTGCCAGCAGTTTATCGAGGGGGAGCTATGGCTACACCTTC. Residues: CASSLSRGSYGYTF.